Each of the 13 T cell receptor beta chains below was sequenced from the same sample in a study of technical replicates of blood from several donors. Sequenced by immunoSEQ multiplex PCR; TCRdb stores in-frame clones only, minus some. The sample has approximately 73,000 clones, about 92% seen once. Sequencing was performed on T cells isolated from PBMCs. The receptors stem from a human donor in good health.

In its sample, this clone was seen once. The V and J genes are TRBV10-2 and TRBJ2-3; a possible D gene is TRBD2 (6 bases). This CDR3 is built from 14 residues. Deletions cut 5 bases from V and 0 bases from J, with 9 bases between. Germline CDR1 is WSHSY and CDR2 is SAAADI. CDR3 bases: TGCGCCAGCAGTAGAAGCGGGAGCACAGATACGCAGTATTTT. Its protein product is CASSRSGSTDTQYF.

The V call is TRBV7-9, the J call TRBJ2-7; 8 bases map to TRBD1. V lost 5 bases, J lost 5 bases, and 2 bases stayed unmatched. The CDR3 spans 12 residues. In germline, CDR1 is SEHNR, CDR2 FQNEAQ (reference sequence). The CDR3 spells CASSPGGNEQYF. The DNA of the CDR3 is TGTGCCAGCAGCCCAGGGGGCAACGAGCAGTACTTC.

The chain joins TRBV21-1 to TRBJ2-2; whether TRBD2, the table's D call, matches the DNA was not checked. TRBV21-1 is a listed pseudogene. The CDR3 consists of 17 residues. CDR3 nucleotide sequence: TGTGCCAGCAGCAGGTCGTGCGGGAGGGCCCCAACCGGGGAGCTGTTTTTT. As protein: CASSRSCGRAPTGELFF.

V gene TRBV30 combines with J gene TRBJ2-1; 14 bases align to TRBD2. This CDR3 comprises 15 residues. Germline CDR1 is GTSNPN and CDR2 is SVGIG (reference sequence). With V trimmed by 3 bases and J by 6 bases, 4 bases remained unmatched. DNA for the CDR3: TGTGCCTGGAGCCTGGGACTAGCGGGAGCCAATGAGCAGTTCTTC. It translates to CAWSLGLAGANEQFF.

This chain connects TRBV27 to TRBJ2-2; TRBD2 is a possible D gene (6 bases). The CDR3 extends over 15 amino acids. CDR1 is MNHEY, CDR2 SMNVEV, per germline (reference sequence). Trimming cost V 1 base and J 3 bases, with 9 bases left between them. CDR3 sequence: CASSLWRDYTGELFF. The CDR3 region has the DNA TGTGCCAGCAGTTTATGGCGGGACTACACCGGGGAGCTGTTTTTT.

The chain couples TRBV4-1 to TRBJ2-1; tentative D call: TRBD2 (6 bases). There are 16 residues in the CDR3. Trimming left V 3 bases short and J 3 bases short, with 15 bases between. In germline, CDR1 is MGHRA, CDR2 YSYEKL. CDR3 residues: CASSQPGSKSYNEQFF. CDR3 nucleotides: TGCGCCAGCAGCCAGCCCGGGAGCAAAAGCTACAATGAGCAGTTCTTC.

J is TRBJ1-5 and V is TRBV19, with D tentatively TRBD1 (5 bases). This CDR3 is 14 amino acids long. Germline-derived CDR1 and CDR2 are LNHDA and SQIVND (reference sequence). V lost 3 bases and J 3 bases, leaving 9 bases between the germline ends. CDR3 loop: CASSIRDYNQPQHF. In DNA form, the CDR3 reads TGTGCCAGTAGTATCCGGGACTACAATCAGCCCCAGCATTTT. Full variable domain (missing parts from reference TRBV19 and TRBJ1-5): DGGITQSPKYLFRKEGQNVTLSCEQNLNHDAMYWYRQDPGQGLRLIYYSQIVNDFQKGDIAEGYSVSREKKESFPLTVTSAQKNPTAFYLCASSIRDYNQPQHFGDGTRLSIL.

The chain employs TRBV6-1 and TRBJ1-5; perhaps TRBD1 as D (5 bases). With 7 bases removed from V and 1 base from J, the gap between germline ends came to 14 bases. The CDR3 runs 15 residues. The germline gives CDR1 MNHNS, CDR2 SASEGT. CDR3 sequence: CASTPQGYSNQPQHF. The CDR3, as DNA: TGTGCCAGCACCCCCCAGGGATACAGCAATCAGCCCCAGCATTTT.

The chain couples TRBV27 to TRBJ2-1, with D unclear. V dropped 8 bases and J dropped 13 bases, with 21 bases sitting between them. The germline V gene has CDR1 MNHEY and CDR2 SMNVEV (reference sequence). This CDR3 contains 13 residues. The CDR3 DNA follows: TGTGCCAGCGGTACAGCATTCGACGACCCCCAGTTCTTC. Its protein product is CASGTAFDDPQFF.

The chain links TRBV6-5 to TRBJ2-5; 10 bases match TRBD1. CDR1 and CDR2 from the germline V gene are MNHEY and SVGAGI. The junction had 4 bases not matched to a gene; V was cut back by 6 bases and J by 3 bases. There are 14 residues in the CDR3. The CDR3 here is CASSRGTGEETQYF. CDR3 in DNA: TGTGCCAGCAGCCGCGGGACAGGGGAAGAGACCCAGTACTTC.

This sequence joins TRBV29-1 and TRBJ2-1; 9 bases match TRBD2. Looked up from germline, CDR1 is SQVTM and CDR2 is ANQGSEA. Trimming at V came to 5 bases and at J to 4 bases, leaving 9 bases not matched to a gene. The CDR3 is made up of 15 amino acids. CDR3 sequence reads: CSVPASGMTYNEQFF. The CDR3 DNA reads TGCAGCGTTCCTGCTAGCGGGATGACTTACAATGAGCAGTTCTTC.

This sequence joins TRBV4-1 and TRBJ2-1, with 13 bases fitting TRBD2. The CDR3 is 17 amino acids. The junction had 2 bases not matched to a gene; V was cut back by 3 bases and J by 0 bases. Germline values: CDR1 MGHRA, CDR2 YSYEKL. This CDR3 is CASSHRTSGGSYNEQFF. The CDR3 region has the DNA TGCGCCAGCAGCCACCGGACTAGCGGGGGCTCCTACAATGAGCAGTTCTTC.

The chain carries TRBV10-3 and TRBJ2-3; 9 bases are a match to TRBD2. The CDR3 is made up of 16 amino acids. V shed 0 bases, J shed 7 bases, and the junction held 8 bases outside the gene matches. The V gene's germline CDR1 is ENHRY and CDR2 SYGVKD. CDR3 in amino acids: CAISESRTSAMHTQYF. The CDR3 DNA is TGTGCCATCAGTGAGTCAAGGACTAGCGCTATGCATACGCAGTATTTT.